The rows below give T cell receptor beta chains drawn from one sample of a study of T cell responses to AZD1222 COVID-19 vaccine. Data came from immunoSEQ multiplex PCR; TCRdb stores just in-frame clones and leaves some out. The top ten clones hold roughly 2% of a sample with just under 55,000 clones, 70% to 90% of them seen once. Sample: peripheral blood, taken on day 0 of AZD1222 vaccination. Source of these receptors: an adult in good health. The CDR3 runs from the conserved cysteine through the conserved F or W. The D gene is left open where the match is weak.

D gene,J gene,CDR3 length,V gene,CDR3 protein
.,TRBJ1-2,15,TRBV19,CASSIAAMTNYGYTF
TRBD2,TRBJ2-1,16,TRBV5-1,CASSPRTSGGENEQFF
.,TRBJ1-2,15,TRBV11-2,CASSLGLQTAYGYTF
.,TRBJ2-5,13,TRBV19,CASSADPGETQYF
TRBD2,TRBJ2-3,15,TRBV5-4,CASSFPSGKEDTQYF
.,TRBJ1-3,15,TRBV5-4,CASSLDTSSGNTIYF
.,TRBJ1-1,14,TRBV11-2,CASSIQQRSTEAFF
.,TRBJ1-5,15,TRBV18,CASSPSESSNQPQHF
TRBD1,TRBJ2-5,14,TRBV24-1,CATSDPGQQETQYF
TRBD1,TRBJ2-1,15,TRBV5-4,CASSRGQGQYNEQFF
.,TRBJ2-1,14,TRBV28,CASSLTRHYNEQFF
.,TRBJ2-5,14,TRBV5-4,CASSYGMGQETQYF
.,TRBJ2-1,13,TRBV5-1,CASSLGTTNEQFF
.,TRBJ1-5,15,TRBV28,CASSYRTDSNQPQHF
.,TRBJ2-5,13,TRBV7-2,CASSFGLAETQYF
.,TRBJ2-1,17,TRBV7-2,CASSPDLAVTTRGGQFF
TRBD1,TRBJ1-1,14,TRBV9,CASSATDRGVEAFF
.,TRBJ2-7,16,TRBV5-4,CASSLDPGLLSYEQYF
TRBD1,TRBJ2-7,12,TRBV5-1,CASRDRGTEQYF
.,TRBJ1-3,12,TRBV19,CASSYTGNTIYF
TRBD2,TRBJ2-3,18,TRBV29-1,CSVEDHETSGGFTDTQYF
TRBD1,TRBJ1-1,14,TRBV9,CASSVGTGNTEAFF
.,TRBJ1-1,15,TRBV18,CASSPTLQGYTEAFF
.,TRBJ2-2,17,TRBV4-1,CASSPYAGRENTGELFF
.,TRBJ2-7,15,TRBV7-9,CASSLAAGATYEQYF
TRBD1,TRBJ2-2,15,TRBV6-5,CASRETRDRSGELFF
TRBD2,TRBJ2-2,18,TRBV4-1,CASSQDGGTSGIPGELFF
.,TRBJ2-3,16,TRBV7-8,CASSPDLFGGTDTQYF
TRBD1,TRBJ1-2,16,TRBV9,CASSVEVRPGGDGYTF